These 29 T cell receptor beta chains share one sample of origin, sequenced in a study of blood T cells in healthy people across ages. Sample-barcoded 5' priming and a J-beta primer mix drove a second PCR of roughly 7 to 11 cycles. A single record per CDR3 protein comes from TCRdb applying MiXCR to the 5' RACE reads. The data show about 640,000 distinct CDR3 sequences, roughly 58% seen once. Sequenced input: blood. The receptor source for this set is a man aged 60 to 75 in good health.

This chain links TRBV20-1 with TRBJ1-4; D uncertain. With 6 bases removed from V and 8 bases from J, the gap between germline ends came to 10 bases. The CDR3 contains 11 residues. The germline V gene has CDR1 DFQATT and CDR2 SNEGSKA (reference sequence). This CDR3 is CSAAPGEKLFF. The CDR3, as DNA: TGCAGTGCGGCCCCGGGAGAAAAACTGTTTTTT.

The chain is built from TRBV29-1 and TRBJ2-7; D may match TRBD1 or TRBD2 (5 bases each). Trimming shortened V by 3 bases and J by 4 bases, and 19 bases separated the two germline ends. The CDR3 has 15 residues. Germline CDR1 and CDR2: SQVTM and ANQGSEA. As DNA, the CDR3 is TGCAGCGTTGAGGGGAGCAGGGAAGAGATGTACGAGCAGTACTTC. This codes for CSVEGSREEMYEQYF.

The gene calls are TRBV4-1 and TRBJ1-2, with a tentative D call TRBD1 (5 bases). The CDR3 totals 14 residues. Per germline, CDR1 MGHRA and CDR2 YSYEKL. Trimming cost V 2 bases and J 4 bases, with 11 bases left between them. As DNA, the CDR3 is TGCGCCAGCAGCCAACCCCGACAGACCTATGGCTACACCTTC. It codes for CASSQPRQTYGYTF.

V is TRBV7-9 and J is TRBJ2-3; D may be TRBD2 (7 bases). The germline V gene encodes CDR1 SEHNR and CDR2 FQNEAQ (reference sequence). The CDR3 covers 16 residues. V shed 5 bases and J shed 1 base, with 16 bases lying between them. Here the CDR3 reads CASSQGGGGGTDTQYF. The CDR3 bases are TGTGCCAGCAGCCAAGGTGGCGGGGGCGGCACAGATACGCAGTATTTT.

V is TRBV5-1 and J is TRBJ2-1; D is perhaps TRBD1 or TRBD2 (5 bases each). The length of the CDR3 is 14 residues. Germline CDR1 is SGHRS and CDR2 is YFSETQ. The germline V and J ends were trimmed by 1 base and 5 bases, with 10 bases remaining between them. This chain's CDR3 is CASSLNRGNNEQFF. In DNA form, the CDR3 reads TGCGCCAGCAGCTTGAACCGGGGCAACAATGAGCAGTTCTTC.

CDR3 coding DNA: TGTGCTAGTGGTTTGTTTGGGGCTAAGCAGTTCTTC. Translating it yields CASGLFGAKQFF. The chain recombines TRBV12-5 with TRBJ2-1; tentative D call: TRBD1 (5 bases). CDR1 is LGHNT and CDR2 is FRNRAP in the germline V gene. The ends were cut back, 2 bases at V and 11 bases at J, with 10 bases in the middle. This CDR3 region has 12 residues.

V and J are TRBV20-1 and TRBJ2-1, with 7 bases matching TRBD2. CDR1 is DFQATT, CDR2 SNEGSKA, per germline (reference sequence). The CDR3 length is 14 residues. V was pared by 6 bases and J by 4 bases, with 9 bases of the junction left unmatched. CDR3 in amino acids: CSAATSEDYNEQFF. CDR3 DNA: TGCAGTGCAGCTACTAGCGAGGATTACAATGAGCAGTTCTTC.

The chain recombines TRBV6-6 with TRBJ2-3; D is perhaps TRBD2 (5 bases). V lost 7 bases and J 0 bases, leaving 8 bases between the germline ends. The germline V gene encodes CDR1 MNHNY and CDR2 SVGAGI (reference sequence). The CDR3 covers 13 residues. CDR3 region: CASKRVSTDTQYF. As DNA, the CDR3 is TGTGCCAGCAAGAGGGTGAGCACAGATACGCAGTATTTT.

The chain has TRBV6-1 and TRBJ1-2; 11 positions agree with TRBD1. The germline gives CDR1 MNHNS, CDR2 SASEGT. The CDR3 loop spans 15 amino acids. With 1 base clipped from V and 4 bases from J, the junction kept 2 bases outside the gene matches. The CDR3 DNA reads as TGTGCCAGCAGTGAAGGGACAGGGGGCGGCTATGGCTACACCTTC. This codes for CASSEGTGGGYGYTF.

This chain connects TRBV20-1 to TRBJ1-1; D gene uncertain. The CDR3 extends over 14 amino acids. Trimming took off 6 bases at V and 1 base at J, with 15 bases between the two ends. Germline lookup yields CDR1 DFQATT and CDR2 SNEGSKA (reference sequence). CDR3 amino acids: CSAKTYSRNTEAFF. CDR3 nucleotide sequence: TGCAGTGCGAAAACGTACAGCCGGAACACTGAAGCTTTCTTT.

The chain is built from TRBV10-2 and TRBJ2-2; tentatively, D is TRBD2 (6 bases). V dropped 6 bases and J dropped 4 bases, with 12 bases sitting between them. Germline V CDR1 and CDR2: WSHSY, SAAADI. There are 14 residues in the CDR3. The CDR3 DNA reads as TGCGCCAGCAGGATGGCGGGGTCCACCGGGGAGCTGTTTTTT. This encodes CASRMAGSTGELFF.

This chain links TRBV7-9 with TRBJ2-5, with D possibly matching TRBD1 (6 bases). With 2 bases removed from V and 11 bases from J, the gap between germline ends came to 30 bases. CDR1 and CDR2 from the germline V gene are SEHNR and FQNEAQ (reference sequence). This CDR3 contains 18 residues. CDR3 residues: CASSLRAEDSRIAYEQYF. CDR3 bases: TGTGCCAGCAGCTTACGGGCCGAGGACAGTAGGATCGCCTATGAGCAGTACTTC.

V is TRBV15 and J is TRBJ2-5; 7 bases are shared with TRBD1. V lost 5 bases to trimming and J lost 5 bases; unmatched junction nucleotides: 8. This CDR3 region has 14 residues. In germline, CDR1 is LNHNV, CDR2 YYDKDF (reference sequence). This chain's CDR3 is CATSQKQGWETQYF. CDR3 nucleotides: TGTGCCACCAGCCAAAAACAGGGGTGGGAGACCCAGTACTTC.

J is TRBJ2-1 and V is TRBV7-6, with D perhaps given as TRBD1 or TRBD2 (5 bases each). The CDR3 contains 15 residues. Looked up from germline, CDR1 is SGHVS and CDR2 is FNYEAQ. V lost 4 bases and J lost 5, with 15 bases in between. The CDR3 DNA reads as TGTGCCAGCAGCTCGTCGGGACGGCAGAACAATGAGCAGTTCTTC. It specifies CASSSSGRQNNEQFF.

The chain is built from TRBV5-3 and TRBJ2-4, with 8 bases matching TRBD2. TRBV5-3 is known as an ORF, though its function is uncertain. The CDR3 is made up of 20 amino acids. The ends lost 2 bases at V and 2 bases at J; junction bases unmatched: 18. The CDR3 reads CARSFLRGLVGPEPKNIQYF. The DNA for the CDR3 is TGTGCCAGAAGCTTCCTCCGGGGACTAGTAGGTCCTGAACCCAAAAACATTCAGTACTTC.

The chain links TRBV10-1 to TRBJ2-3, with 8 bases fitting TRBD2. With V trimmed by 0 bases and J by 6 bases, 5 bases remained unmatched. The germline CDR1 and CDR2 sequences are WNHNN and SYGVQD (reference sequence). This CDR3 is 15 amino acids long. In nucleotides, the CDR3 is TGCGCCAGCAGTGAGTCGAAAGCGGGGGATGATACGCAGTATTTT. Residues: CASSESKAGDDTQYF.

The J gene is TRBJ1-2, the V gene TRBV20-1; D is unclear. V lost 3 bases, J lost 2 bases, and 7 bases lay in between. Germline-derived CDR1 and CDR2 are DFQATT and SNEGSKA (reference sequence). The CDR3 length is 12 residues. The CDR3 loop reads CSASGPNYGYTF. The CDR3 DNA is TGCAGTGCTAGCGGTCCGAACTATGGCTACACCTTC.

The chain couples TRBV12-3 or TRBV12-4 to TRBJ2-7; 8 bases agree with TRBD1. With the DNA end fitting TRBJ2-5 better, the J assignment may be wrong. CDR3 length: 16 amino acids. CDR3 in DNA: TGTGCCAGCAGTTTAGATCAGGGGGCGATTCAAGAGACCCAGTACTTC. It translates to CASSLDQGAIQETQYF.

The chain is built from TRBV19 and TRBJ2-5; 9 nucleotides match TRBD1. The CDR3 consists of 12 residues. The V segment lost 6 bases and the J segment 11 bases; nucleotides outside the gene matches: 7. CDR1 and CDR2 (germline): LNHDA, SQIVND (reference sequence). The CDR3 protein is CASSRGQGKQYF. In DNA, the CDR3 is TGTGCCAGTAGCCGAGGACAGGGGAAGCAGTACTTC.

This clonotype showed up just a few times. The chain combines TRBV5-1 with TRBJ2-1, with D tentatively TRBD1 (6 bases). The V end was cut by 4 bases, the J end by 8 bases, with 16 bases between. The germline V gene encodes CDR1 SGHRS and CDR2 YFSETQ. The CDR3 is 14 amino acids. The CDR3 protein is CASSPPGQTYEQFF. DNA of the CDR3: TGCGCCAGCAGCCCCCCTGGACAGACGTATGAGCAGTTCTTC.

This sequence joins TRBV20-1 and TRBJ2-2, with D possibly TRBD2 on 7 matching bases. The CDR3 totals 15 residues. CDR1 is DFQATT and CDR2 is SNEGSKA in the germline V gene (reference sequence). Trimming removed 4 bases from V and 3 bases from J, with 15 bases in between. CDR3 sequence reads: CSAKKGGGHTGELFF. CDR3 DNA sequence: TGCAGTGCTAAAAAGGGGGGGGGACACACCGGGGAGCTGTTTTTT.

This sequence joins TRBV12-3 or TRBV12-4 and TRBJ1-4, with a possible D match to TRBD1 (5 bases). V lost 6 bases to trimming and J lost 3 bases, with 11 bases between them. The length of the CDR3 is 14 residues. The CDR3: CASRGDGPNEKLFF. CDR3 nucleotide sequence: TGTGCCAGCAGGGGGGACGGCCCTAATGAAAAACTGTTTTTT.

The chain recombines TRBV5-1 with TRBJ2-2; 11 bases agree with TRBD1. The CDR3 has 16 residues. The V gene end was trimmed by 4 bases and the J gene end by 5 bases; junction bases not matched to a gene: 7. Looked up from germline, CDR1 is SGHRS and CDR2 is YFSETQ. The CDR3 here is CASSPGQGARTGELFF. The CDR3 bases are TGCGCCAGCAGCCCCGGACAGGGGGCCAGAACCGGGGAGCTGTTTTTT.

This clonotype was seen a few times. The rearrangement joins TRBV7-9 to TRBJ1-4; D gene uncertain. Trimming removed 5 bases from V and 3 bases from J, with 10 bases in between. The CDR3 length is 14 residues. CDR1 and CDR2 from the germline V gene are SEHNR and FQNEAQ (reference sequence). DNA of the CDR3: TGTGCCAGCAGCCAGATCCCTCCTAATGAAAAACTGTTTTTT. As protein: CASSQIPPNEKLFF.

The genes are TRBV5-1 and TRBJ2-1, with unresolved D. CDR3 length equals 13 residues. The V gene's germline CDR1 is SGHRS and CDR2 YFSETQ. V dropped 5 bases and J dropped 8 bases, with 14 bases sitting between them. The CDR3 loop reads CASSDGPVDEQFF. The CDR3 DNA reads TGCGCCAGCAGTGACGGCCCTGTTGATGAGCAGTTCTTC.

There are a few counts of this clonotype. The chain is built from TRBV12-3 or TRBV12-4 and TRBJ2-5; D tentatively reads TRBD1 or TRBD2 (5 bases each). Between the trimmed V and J ends, which lost 6 bases and 5 bases, there was a span of 22 bases. The CDR3 runs to 16 residues. This chain's CDR3 is CASSIGTGTPRETQYF. The DNA of the CDR3 is TGTGCCAGCAGCATAGGAACCGGGACCCCGAGGGAGACCCAGTACTTC.

The V gene is TRBV27, the J gene TRBJ2-4; D might be TRBD1 or TRBD2, each matching 5 bases. This CDR3 has 15 residues. V lost 5 bases and J lost 1, with 12 bases in between. CDR1 is MNHEY and CDR2 is SMNVEV in the germline V gene (reference sequence). CDR3 loop: CASSHERGAKNIQYF. The CDR3 DNA follows: TGTGCCAGCAGTCACGAGAGGGGCGCCAAAAACATTCAGTACTTC.

The chain is built from TRBV6-5 and TRBJ2-1; D may be TRBD1 or TRBD2 (5 bases each). Germline loops: CDR1 MNHEY, CDR2 SVGAGI. V lost 6 bases and J 7 bases, leaving 16 bases between the germline ends. The CDR3 consists of 14 residues. In DNA, the CDR3 is TGTGCCAGCAGCATAATGGACGGGGCGAATGAGCAGTTCTTC. This translates into CASSIMDGANEQFF.

In regard to this clonotype: With a much larger clone just one base away, this may be a read error. The chain uses TRBV29-1 and TRBJ2-1; 11 bases align to TRBD2. CDR1 and CDR2 (germline): SQVTM, ANQGSEA. The CDR3 totals 15 residues. The CDR3 here is CSVPGTSGPYSEQFF. The CDR3 region has the DNA TGCAGCGTTCCCGGGACTAGCGGACCCTACAGTGAGCAGTTCTTC.